Shown below are 13 T cell receptor beta chains from a single sample sequenced in a study of T cells in localized non-small cell lung cancer (dated by TCRdb to about 2020). Libraries were prepared through the immunoSEQ multiplex PCR assay. This immuneACCESS table, as held by TCRdb, lists in-frame sequences with V and J called but not all clones. Of the missing ones, under half trace to an unresolved V gene in checked studies; the others have no known cause. The sample table holds 25,000 to 35,000 clones, of which less than 90% were seen once. Around 3% of the sample comes from the top ten. This specimen consisted of peripheral blood, obtained before any cancer treatment. All receptors come from an older female donor with stage I lung adenocarcinoma.

The chain carries TRBV5-1 and TRBJ2-1; tentative D call: TRBD2 (6 bases). Looked up from germline, CDR1 is SGHRS and CDR2 is YFSETQ. This CDR3 spans 12 amino acids. The germline V and J ends were trimmed by 5 bases and 8 bases, with 11 bases remaining between them. CDR3 sequence: CASRQEGHEQFF. CDR3 sequence (DNA): TGCGCCAGCAGACAGGAGGGCCATGAGCAGTTCTTC.

This clone was seen just once. V gene TRBV6-5 combines with J gene TRBJ1-5; no definite D call. The V gene's germline CDR1 is MNHEY and CDR2 SVGAGI. Trimming shortened V by 2 bases and J by 3 bases, and 5 bases separated the two germline ends. This CDR3 is built from 13 residues. CDR3 coding DNA: TGTGCCAGCAGTTACGATCCCAATCAGCCCCAGCATTTT. This codes for CASSYDPNQPQHF.

The chain is built from TRBV5-4 and TRBJ1-1, with no clear D. Per the germline V gene, CDR1 is SGHNT and CDR2 is YYREEE (reference sequence). Trimming stripped 1 base from V and 4 bases from J, with 11 bases between. The CDR3 contains 14 residues. This CDR3 is CASSLSGTSTEAFF. The CDR3 DNA reads as TGTGCCAGCAGCTTGAGCGGCACTAGCACTGAAGCTTTCTTT. Full variable domain (missing parts from reference TRBV5-4 and TRBJ1-1): ETGVTQSPTHLIKTRGQQVTLRCSSQSGHNTVSWYQQALGQGPQFIFQYYREEENGRGNFPPRFSGLQFPNYSSELNVNALELDDSALYLCASSLSGTSTEAFFGQGTRLTVV.

The rearrangement uses TRBV7-2 and TRBJ2-3, with 7 bases aligning to TRBD2. From germline, CDR1 is SGHTA and CDR2 FQGNSA. The CDR3 spans 16 residues. Trimming removed 2 bases from V and 2 bases from J; junction bases left unmatched: 7. CDR3 in amino acids: CASSLFSGGLTDTQYF. The CDR3 nucleotides read TGTGCCAGCAGCTTATTTTCGGGAGGCCTCACAGATACGCAGTATTTT.

The V and J genes are TRBV19 and TRBJ2-1; a possible D gene is TRBD2 (5 bases). Germline V lookup: CDR1 LNHDA, CDR2 SQIVND (reference sequence). The germline V and J ends were trimmed by 10 bases and 8 bases, with 9 bases remaining between them. This CDR3 has 10 amino acids. CDR3 residues: CATGSHEQFF. Written as DNA, the CDR3 is TGTGCCACGGGATCACATGAGCAGTTCTTC.

V usage is TRBV15 and J usage is TRBJ1-1; weak D call: TRBD1 (5 bases). Trimming cost V 3 bases and J 1 base, with 9 bases left between them. The germline V gene has CDR1 LNHNV and CDR2 YYDKDF (reference sequence). The CDR3 consists of 14 residues. The CDR3 region is CATSSPGPNTEAFF. CDR3 nucleotides: TGTGCCACCAGCAGCCCGGGACCGAACACTGAAGCTTTCTTT. Looking up the rest from reference TRBV15 and TRBJ1-1 gives the full variable domain: DAMVIQNPRYQVTQFGKPVTLSCSQTLNHNVMYWYQQKSSQAPKLLFHYYDKDFNNEADTPDNFQSRRPNTSFCFLDIRSPGLGDTAMYLCATSSPGPNTEAFFGQGTRLTVV.

The chain couples TRBV6-5 to TRBJ1-4, with D perhaps matching TRBD1 (5 bases). The CDR3 loop spans 15 amino acids. Trimming took off 0 bases at V and 6 bases at J, with 11 bases between the two ends. Looked up from germline, CDR1 is MNHEY and CDR2 is SVGAGI. This CDR3 reads CASSYSSGFDEKLFF. The DNA for the CDR3 is TGTGCCAGCAGTTACTCGTCAGGGTTCGATGAAAAACTGTTTTTT.

The chain carries TRBV6-6 and TRBJ1-1; no clear D. V lost 0 bases to trimming and J lost 10 bases, with 6 bases between them. The CDR3 sequence is 11 residues long. Germline V lookup: CDR1 MNHNY, CDR2 SVGAGI (reference sequence). The CDR3 sequence: CASSYSGGAFF. The DNA of the CDR3 is TGTGCCAGCAGTTACTCGGGCGGAGCTTTCTTT.

This chain joins TRBV18 and TRBJ1-1; no clear D. The CDR3 is 13 residues long. Per the germline V gene, CDR1 is KGHSH and CDR2 is LQKENI. The V end was cut by 2 bases, the J end by 1 base, with 5 bases between. The CDR3 DNA reads TGTGCCAGCTCACCAATGGCGAACACTGAAGCTTTCTTT. It encodes CASSPMANTEAFF.

Only a few counts were recorded for this clone. V and J are TRBV7-6 and TRBJ2-5; D is undetermined. The CDR3 has 15 residues. Trimming removed 4 bases at V and 5 bases at J, with 17 bases between. In germline, CDR1 is SGHVS, CDR2 FNYEAQ. The CDR3 coding sequence is TGTGCCAGCAGCTCCTTGCCCGGCAGTGGGGAGACCCAGTACTTC. Protein product: CASSSLPGSGETQYF.

The gene calls are TRBV29-1 and TRBJ2-3; D might be TRBD1 (6 bases). The V gene lost 3 bases and the J gene lost 9 bases, with 16 bases spanning the gap. The CDR3 has 13 amino acids. Per the germline V gene, CDR1 is SQVTM and CDR2 is ANQGSEA. In DNA, the CDR3 is TGCAGCGTTGAGCCGACAGGTCCATCCACGCAGTATTTT. This sequence encodes CSVEPTGPSTQYF.

The V and J genes are TRBV2 and TRBJ2-3; no definite D call. V gave up 6 bases and J gave up 0 bases, with 7 bases separating them. The CDR3 covers 13 residues. Germline V gene sequence: CDR1 SNHLY, CDR2 FYNNEI. CDR3 protein: CASSFSSTDTQYF. The CDR3 bases are TGTGCCAGCAGCTTCAGTAGCACAGATACGCAGTATTTT.

This clone was recorded only once. V and J are TRBV29-1 and TRBJ1-1; tentatively, D is TRBD1 (6 bases). Trimming shortened V by 6 bases and J by 0 bases, and 11 bases separated the two germline ends. The CDR3 runs to 13 residues. Per germline, CDR1 SQVTM and CDR2 ANQGSEA. CDR3 in DNA: TGCAGCGTAGACAGACAGGTGAACACTGAAGCTTTCTTT. Encoded protein: CSVDRQVNTEAFF.